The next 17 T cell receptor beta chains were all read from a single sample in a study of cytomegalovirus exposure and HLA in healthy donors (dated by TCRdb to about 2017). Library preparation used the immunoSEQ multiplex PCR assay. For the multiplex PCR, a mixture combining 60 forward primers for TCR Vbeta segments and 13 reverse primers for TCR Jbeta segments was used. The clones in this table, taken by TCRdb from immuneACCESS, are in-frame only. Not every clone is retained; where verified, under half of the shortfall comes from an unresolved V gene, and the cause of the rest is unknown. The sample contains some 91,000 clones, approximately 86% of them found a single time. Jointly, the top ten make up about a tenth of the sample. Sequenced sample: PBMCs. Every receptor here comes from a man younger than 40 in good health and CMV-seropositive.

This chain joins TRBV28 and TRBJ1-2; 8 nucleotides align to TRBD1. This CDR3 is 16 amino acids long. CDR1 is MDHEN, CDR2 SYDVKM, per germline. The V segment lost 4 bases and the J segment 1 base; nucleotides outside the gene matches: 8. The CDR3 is CASSSGGQGDNYGYTF. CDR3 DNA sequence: TGTGCCAGCAGTTCGGGTGGACAGGGCGATAACTATGGCTACACCTTC.

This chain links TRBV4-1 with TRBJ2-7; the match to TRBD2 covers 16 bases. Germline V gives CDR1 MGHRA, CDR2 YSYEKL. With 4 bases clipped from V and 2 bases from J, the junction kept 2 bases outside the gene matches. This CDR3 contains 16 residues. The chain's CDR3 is CASSPGLAGGPYEQYF. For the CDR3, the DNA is TGCGCCAGCAGCCCGGGACTAGCGGGAGGGCCCTACGAGCAGTACTTC.

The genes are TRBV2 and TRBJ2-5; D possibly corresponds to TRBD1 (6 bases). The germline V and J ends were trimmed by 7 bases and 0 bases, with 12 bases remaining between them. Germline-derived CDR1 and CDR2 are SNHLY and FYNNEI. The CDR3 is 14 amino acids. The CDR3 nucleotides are TGTGCCAGCATCCTACAGGGTAACCAAGAGACCCAGTACTTC. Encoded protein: CASILQGNQETQYF.

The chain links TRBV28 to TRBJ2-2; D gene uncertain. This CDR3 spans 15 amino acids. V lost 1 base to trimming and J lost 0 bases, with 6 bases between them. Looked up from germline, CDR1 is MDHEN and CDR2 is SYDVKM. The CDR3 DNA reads TGTGCCAGCAGTTTATACACCCCGAACACCGGGGAGCTGTTTTTT. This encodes CASSLYTPNTGELFF.

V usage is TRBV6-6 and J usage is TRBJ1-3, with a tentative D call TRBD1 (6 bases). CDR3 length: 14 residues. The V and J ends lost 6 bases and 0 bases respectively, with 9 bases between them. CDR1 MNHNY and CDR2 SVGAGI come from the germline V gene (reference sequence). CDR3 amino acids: CASRPQGSGNTIYF. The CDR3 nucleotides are TGTGCCAGCAGACCACAGGGCTCTGGAAACACCATATATTTT.

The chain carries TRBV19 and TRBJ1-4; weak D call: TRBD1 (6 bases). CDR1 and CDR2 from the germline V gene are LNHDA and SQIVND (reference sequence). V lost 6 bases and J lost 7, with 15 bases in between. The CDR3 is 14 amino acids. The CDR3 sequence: CASRDHREGEKLFF. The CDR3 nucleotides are TGTGCCAGTAGGGACCACAGGGAGGGTGAAAAACTGTTTTTT.

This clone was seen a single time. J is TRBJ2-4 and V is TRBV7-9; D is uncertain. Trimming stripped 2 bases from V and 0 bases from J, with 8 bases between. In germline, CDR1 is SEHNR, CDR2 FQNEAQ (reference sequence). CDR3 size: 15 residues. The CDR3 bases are TGTGCCAGCAGCTTACCCGGGTTAGCCAAAAACATTCAGTACTTC. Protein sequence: CASSLPGLAKNIQYF.

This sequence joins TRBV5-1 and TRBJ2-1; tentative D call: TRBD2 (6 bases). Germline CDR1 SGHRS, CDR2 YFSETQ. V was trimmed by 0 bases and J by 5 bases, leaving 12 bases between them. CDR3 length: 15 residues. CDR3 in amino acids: CASSLVPGTHNEQFF. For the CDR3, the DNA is TGCGCCAGCAGCTTGGTTCCAGGGACTCACAATGAGCAGTTCTTC. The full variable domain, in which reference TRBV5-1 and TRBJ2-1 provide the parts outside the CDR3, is KAGVTQTPRYLIKTRGQQVTLSCSPISGHRSVSWYQQTPGQGLQFLFEYFSETQRNKGNFPGRFSGRQFSNSRSEMNVSTLELGDSALYLCASSLVPGTHNEQFFGPGTRLTVL.

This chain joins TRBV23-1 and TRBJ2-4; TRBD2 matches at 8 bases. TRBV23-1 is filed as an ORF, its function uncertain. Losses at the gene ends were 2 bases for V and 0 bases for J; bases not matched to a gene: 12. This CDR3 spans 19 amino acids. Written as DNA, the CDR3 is TGCGCCAGCAGTCAACCCTCGATTGCGGGAGGTCTAGCCAAAAACATTCAGTACTTC. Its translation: CASSQPSIAGGLAKNIQYF.

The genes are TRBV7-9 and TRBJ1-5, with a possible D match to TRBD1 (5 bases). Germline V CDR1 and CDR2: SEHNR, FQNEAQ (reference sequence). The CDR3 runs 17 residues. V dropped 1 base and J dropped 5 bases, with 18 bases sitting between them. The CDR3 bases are TGTGCCAGCAGCTTAGTTGGCAGGGATGGTTTGCATCAGCCCCAGCATTTT. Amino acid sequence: CASSLVGRDGLHQPQHF.

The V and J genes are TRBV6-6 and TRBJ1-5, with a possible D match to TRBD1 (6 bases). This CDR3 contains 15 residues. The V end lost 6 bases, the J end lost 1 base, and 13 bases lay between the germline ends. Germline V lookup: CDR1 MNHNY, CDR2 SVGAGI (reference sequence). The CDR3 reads CASSLFTGSNQPQHF. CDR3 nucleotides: TGTGCCAGCAGCCTATTTACAGGGAGCAATCAGCCCCAGCATTTT.

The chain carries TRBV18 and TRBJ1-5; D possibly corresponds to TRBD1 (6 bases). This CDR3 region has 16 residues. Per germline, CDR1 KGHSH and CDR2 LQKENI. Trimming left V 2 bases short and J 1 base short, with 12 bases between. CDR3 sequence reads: CASSPAGRGSNQPQHF. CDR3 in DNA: TGTGCCAGCTCACCAGCCGGCAGGGGCAGCAATCAGCCCCAGCATTTT.

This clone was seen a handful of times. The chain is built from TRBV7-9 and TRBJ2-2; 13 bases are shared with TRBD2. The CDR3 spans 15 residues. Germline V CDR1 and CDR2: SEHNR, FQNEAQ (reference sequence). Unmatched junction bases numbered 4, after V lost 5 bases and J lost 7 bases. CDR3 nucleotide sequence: TGTGCCAGCAGCGGACTAGCGGGAGTGGTCGGGGAGCTGTTTTTT. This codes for CASSGLAGVVGELFF.

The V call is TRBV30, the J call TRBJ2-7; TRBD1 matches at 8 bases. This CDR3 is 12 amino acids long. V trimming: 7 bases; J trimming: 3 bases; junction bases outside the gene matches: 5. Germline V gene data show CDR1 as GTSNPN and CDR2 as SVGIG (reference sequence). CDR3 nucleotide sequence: TGTGCCTTGACAGGGGACCTCTACGAGCAGTACTTC. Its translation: CALTGDLYEQYF.

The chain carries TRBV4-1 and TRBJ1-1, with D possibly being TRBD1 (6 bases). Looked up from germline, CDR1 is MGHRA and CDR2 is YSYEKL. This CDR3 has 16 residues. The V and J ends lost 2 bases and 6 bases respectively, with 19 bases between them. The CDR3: CASSQIGGQSVAEAFF. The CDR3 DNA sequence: TGCGCCAGCAGCCAAATTGGGGGCCAGAGTGTCGCTGAAGCTTTCTTT.

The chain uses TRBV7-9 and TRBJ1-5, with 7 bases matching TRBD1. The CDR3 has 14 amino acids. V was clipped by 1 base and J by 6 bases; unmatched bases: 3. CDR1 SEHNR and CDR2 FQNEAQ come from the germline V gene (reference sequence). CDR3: CASSLGQGTQPQHF. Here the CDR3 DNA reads TGTGCCAGCAGCTTAGGACAGGGAACTCAGCCCCAGCATTTT.

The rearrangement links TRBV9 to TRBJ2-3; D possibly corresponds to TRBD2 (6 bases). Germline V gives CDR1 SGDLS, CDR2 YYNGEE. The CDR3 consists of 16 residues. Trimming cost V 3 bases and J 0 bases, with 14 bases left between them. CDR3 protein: CASSEMAGTSTDTQYF. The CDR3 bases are TGTGCCAGCAGCGAAATGGCGGGGACTAGCACAGATACGCAGTATTTT.